This T cell receptor beta chain was sequenced for a study of blood T cell repertoires in COVID-19. Study details: PBMCs, B-cell-depleted T cells, or T cells provided the cDNA or gDNA that made up the material.

The cohort comprised adults aged roughly 18 to 95 years residing in approximately 25 US areas. Grouping used clinical history reported by participants in a survey and questionnaire. Produced via immunoSEQ multiplex PCR; TCRdb's table is partial and in-frame only. The sample records 490,000 or so clones, around nine tenths being singletons. Germline loops: CDR1 WNHNN, CDR2 SYGVQD (reference sequence). Trimming at V came to 7 bases and at J to 0 bases, leaving 2 bases not matched to a gene. This CDR3 is built from 13 residues. This TCR was sampled from an older woman who had recovered from COVID-19. The chain combines TRBV10-1 with TRBJ1-1; TRBD1 agrees at 7 bases. The specimen sequenced was PBMCs or T cells enriched from blood (not recorded which). The DNA for the CDR3 is TGCGCCAGCAAGGACAGGCTGAACACTGAAGCTTTCTTT. Translation gives CASKDRLNTEAFF.